The next 14 T cell receptor beta chains were all read from a single sample in a study of T cells in Graves' hyperthyroidism and ophthalmopathy. The CDR3 regions of TCR beta were amplified from RNA transcripts. The TCR CDR3 was amplified in a first-round RT-PCR using the HTBI primer set. TCRdb reprocessed the multiplex PCR reads with MiXCR, giving one entry per CDR3 protein. The sample lists tens of thousands of distinct CDR3 sequences, about 53% occurring once. Sequencing was done on a sample of blood. The receptor set was obtained from a woman in her 40s with Graves' ophthalmopathy.

In this sample, this clonotype is medium-sized (0.01 to 0.1%). CDR3 sequence reads: CATSDWGQGKYEQFF. DNA of the CDR3: TGTGCCACCAGTGATTGGGGACAGGGAAAGTATGAGCAGTTCTTC. The chain recombines TRBV24-1 with TRBJ2-1, with 9 bases aligning to TRBD1. The germline gives CDR1 KGHDR, CDR2 SFDVKD. The CDR3 is 15 amino acids. Trimming removed 2 bases from V and 8 bases from J; junction bases left unmatched: 6.

This clonotype was seen only a few times. This chain joins TRBV12-3 or TRBV12-4 and TRBJ1-5; D might be TRBD1 (6 bases). The CDR3 runs 15 residues. The ends were cut back, 5 bases at V and 4 bases at J, with 15 bases in the middle. The CDR3 DNA reads TGTGCCAGCAGTCTCGGGGGGGCGCGAAATCAGCCCCAGCATTTT. Translated: CASSLGGARNQPQHF.

The CDR3 here is CASIIGLNTGEQYF. The CDR3 bases are TGTGCCAGCATCATTGGACTGAACACCGGGGAGCAGTACTTC. This rearrangement joins TRBV12-3 or TRBV12-4 to TRBJ2-7, with D perhaps matching TRBD2 (5 bases). V was clipped by 7 bases and J by 7 bases, with 20 bases between them. The CDR3 consists of 14 residues.

The rearrangement uses TRBV5-6 and TRBJ2-3; D ambiguous. In germline, CDR1 is SGHDT, CDR2 YYEEEE. This CDR3 has 16 residues. Trimming took 3 bases from V and 3 from J, leaving 17 bases between them. CDR3 protein: CASSSFPGVGTDTQYF. The CDR3 DNA sequence: TGTGCCAGCAGCTCGTTTCCTGGGGTCGGGACAGATACGCAGTATTTT.

The chain has TRBV18 and TRBJ2-3; 7 positions match TRBD1. CDR1 KGHSH and CDR2 LQKENI come from the germline V gene. The CDR3 extends over 17 amino acids. With V trimmed by 6 bases and J by 2 bases, 14 bases remained unmatched. Here the CDR3 reads CASSLRTGTAITDTQYF. In DNA, the CDR3 is TGTGCCAGCTCCCTTCGCACTGGGACAGCCATCACAGATACGCAGTATTTT.

In DNA form, the CDR3 reads TGTGCCATCAGTACCGGACAGGGCGGGACCGGGGAGCTGTTTTTT. Encoded protein: CAISTGQGGTGELFF. V gene TRBV10-3 combines with J gene TRBJ2-2; 8 bases align to TRBD1. V dropped 5 bases and J dropped 5; count of bases not matched to a gene: 7. The length of the CDR3 is 15 residues. Germline V gene lookup returns CDR1 ENHRY and CDR2 SYGVKD.

By proportion, this clonotype is medium-sized. This rearrangement joins TRBV2 to TRBJ2-3; a possible D gene is TRBD2 (5 bases). The germline CDR1 and CDR2 sequences are SNHLY and FYNNEI. Trimming left V 4 bases short and J 9 bases short, with 8 bases between. The CDR3 runs 11 residues. DNA for the CDR3: TGTGCCAGCAGTGGGGGAGCGACGCAGTATTTT. Encoded protein: CASSGGATQYF.

This chain joins TRBV6-5 and TRBJ2-5; TRBD1 matches 8 bases. The CDR3 runs 15 residues. J gave up 5 bases and V 6 bases, and 11 bases lay outside the gene matches. CDR1 and CDR2 from the germline V gene are MNHEY and SVGAGI. CDR3 nucleotide sequence: TGTGCCAGCAGCCTGAACAGGGGGGCCAGGGAGACCCAGTACTTC. This encodes CASSLNRGARETQYF.

The rearrangement links TRBV7-3 to TRBJ2-7; D unclear. Germline CDR1 reads SGHTA; CDR2 reads FQGTGA. Trimming took off 5 bases at V and 6 bases at J, with 20 bases between the two ends. The CDR3 loop spans 15 amino acids. CDR3 nucleotides: TGTGCCAGCAGCACAGATGGATCCTACGGATCCGAGCAGTACTTC. Protein: CASSTDGSYGSEQYF.

The rearrangement joins TRBV24-1 to TRBJ2-7; 12 nucleotides align to TRBD1. With 6 bases clipped from V and 5 bases from J, the junction kept 13 bases outside the gene matches. In germline, CDR1 is KGHDR, CDR2 SFDVKD. The CDR3 contains 17 residues. The CDR3 here is CATSSLSGQGATNEQYF. In DNA, the CDR3 is TGTGCCACCAGTTCCTTATCGGGACAGGGGGCCACGAACGAGCAGTACTTC.

The rearrangement joins TRBV4-3 to TRBJ2-5; TRBD1 aligns across 8 bases. V lost 0 bases, J lost 8 bases, and 5 bases stayed unmatched. CDR1 and CDR2 (germline): LGHNA, YSLEER. This CDR3 spans 14 amino acids. CDR3 coding DNA: TGCGCCAGCAGCCAAGATTGGCAGGGGGCAACCCAGTACTTC. This sequence encodes CASSQDWQGATQYF.

In its sample, this clonotype is medium-sized. V and J are TRBV29-1 and TRBJ1-2; D is undetermined. The CDR3 is 13 amino acids. The V gene lost 2 bases and the J gene lost 7 bases, with 14 bases spanning the gap. CDR1 SQVTM and CDR2 ANQGSEA come from the germline V gene. The CDR3 is CSVENPSLSGYTF. For the CDR3, the DNA is TGCAGCGTTGAAAACCCTAGCTTAAGTGGCTACACCTTC.

This clonotype was seen ten or more times. V gene TRBV7-2 combines with J gene TRBJ2-1; no firm D call. Trimming shortened V by 7 bases and J by 0 bases, and 10 bases separated the two germline ends. The germline gives CDR1 SGHTA, CDR2 FQGNSA. The CDR3 runs to 14 residues. CDR3 sequence: CASKTAPSYNEQFF. The DNA of the CDR3 is TGTGCCAGCAAAACGGCCCCCTCCTACAATGAGCAGTTCTTC.

This clonotype was seen a handful of times. The junction does not match germline at one end; this may be a read error. The chain employs TRBV10-3 and TRBJ1-6, with D unclear. CDR1 and CDR2 from the germline V gene are ENHRY and SYGVKD. CDR3 size: 14 residues. This CDR3 is CAISESGRQETQYF. The CDR3 nucleotides read TGTGCCATCAGTGAGTCGGGCAGGCAAGAGACCCAGTACTTT.